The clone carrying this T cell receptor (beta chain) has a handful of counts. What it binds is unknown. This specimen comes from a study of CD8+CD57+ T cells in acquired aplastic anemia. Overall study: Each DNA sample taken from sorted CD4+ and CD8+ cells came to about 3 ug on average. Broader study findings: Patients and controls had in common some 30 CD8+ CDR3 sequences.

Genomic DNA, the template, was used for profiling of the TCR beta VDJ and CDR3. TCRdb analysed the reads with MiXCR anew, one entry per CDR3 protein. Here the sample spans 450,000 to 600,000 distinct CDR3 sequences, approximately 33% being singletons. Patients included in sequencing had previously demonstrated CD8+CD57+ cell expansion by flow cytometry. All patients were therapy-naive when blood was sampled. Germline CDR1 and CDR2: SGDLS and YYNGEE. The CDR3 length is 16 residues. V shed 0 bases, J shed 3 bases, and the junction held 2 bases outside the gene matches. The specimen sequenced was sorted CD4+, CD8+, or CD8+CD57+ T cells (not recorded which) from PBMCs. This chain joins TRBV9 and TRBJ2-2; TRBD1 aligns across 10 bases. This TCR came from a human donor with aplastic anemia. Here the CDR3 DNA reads TGTGCCAGCAGCGTAGGACAGGGGGCCTACACCGGGGAGCTGTTTTTT. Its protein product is CASSVGQGAYTGELFF.